This entry lists 11 T cell receptor beta chains sequenced from one sample in a study of T-cell reconstitution after alpha-beta-depleted transplantation in children (dated by TCRdb to 2016 to 2017). The library was produced with PCR. TCRdb shows the sequencer as Illumina HiSeq 2500. To normalize quantification of the TCRbeta repertoire, the TCR libraries were built with molecular barcoding that relied on unique molecular identifiers. The raw public data were reprocessed by TCRdb itself: fastp quality trimming at Q25, MiXCR clonotype calling, in-frame beta chains only. For every CDR3 protein sequence, its rows merge into one entry that carries the most common genes and DNA. For this sample the table gives over 450,000 distinct CDR3 sequences, of which approximately 10% were detected only once. The ten top clones hold roughly 2.1% of the sample. Taken with the paper, the label for treatment or condition translates to: allogeneic hematopoietic cell transplantation with graft depleted of TCRalphabeta T cells and CD19 B cells.

The sample was PBMCs, taken before TCRalphabeta/CD19-depleted stem cell transplant. The receptors here all came from a child aged 2-15 years with inherited bone marrow failure, due to receive a stem cell transplant.

The chain couples TRBV4-1 to TRBJ2-1, with D possibly TRBD2 on 7 matching bases. From germline, CDR1 is MGHRA and CDR2 YSYEKL. Trimming cost V 4 bases and J 4 bases, with 17 bases left between them. The CDR3 has 16 amino acids. This CDR3 is CASSREGGISYNEQFF. CDR3 sequence (DNA): TGCGCCAGCAGCCGGGAGGGGGGAATTTCGTACAATGAGCAGTTCTTC.

There are many counts of this clonotype. The V gene is TRBV11-2, the J gene TRBJ2-3; a weak D match, TRBD2 (6 bases). Germline V gene sequence: CDR1 SGHAT, CDR2 FQNNGV. The CDR3 length is 15 residues. V shed 5 bases and J shed 0 bases, with 12 bases lying between them. The CDR3 region is CASSPGLRSTDTQYF. Here the CDR3 DNA reads TGTGCCAGCAGCCCGGGACTTAGAAGCACAGATACGCAGTATTTT.

This clonotype was picked up many times. This rearrangement joins TRBV20-1 to TRBJ2-7; no firm D call. There are 12 residues in the CDR3. From germline, CDR1 is DFQATT and CDR2 SNEGSKA (reference sequence). V dropped 5 bases and J dropped 0 bases, with 8 bases sitting between them. The CDR3 DNA sequence: TGCAGTGCTGATAGGGACTCCTACGAGCAGTACTTC. Residues: CSADRDSYEQYF.

This clonotype was counted ten times or more. The chain recombines TRBV20-1 with TRBJ1-4, with TRBD1 matching over 8 bases. Germline V gene data show CDR1 as DFQATT and CDR2 as SNEGSKA (reference sequence). The CDR3 runs 17 residues. Trimming removed 1 base from V and 3 bases from J; junction bases left unmatched: 10. In DNA form, the CDR3 reads TGCAGTGCTAGAGTTCTGGTCCAGGGGGCGGCTAATGAAAAACTGTTTTTT. The encoded protein is CSARVLVQGAANEKLFF.

Ten or more counts support this clonotype. The chain links TRBV28 to TRBJ1-3; D is undetermined. This CDR3 has 15 amino acids. V shed 6 bases and J shed 3 bases, with 15 bases lying between them. Germline-derived CDR1 and CDR2 are MDHEN and SYDVKM. CDR3 amino acids: CASRLRTSLGNTIYF. CDR3 nucleotide sequence: TGTGCCAGCAGGTTAAGGACCAGCCTTGGAAACACCATATATTTT.

V usage is TRBV11-3 and J usage is TRBJ2-2; D remains ambiguous. Deletions cut 1 base from V and 1 base from J, with 7 bases between. The CDR3 consists of 15 residues. Germline V gives CDR1 SGHNT, CDR2 YENEEA. The CDR3 nucleotides read TGTGCCAGCAGCTTAGGGTCCGGGAACACCGGGGAGCTGTTTTTT. As protein: CASSLGSGNTGELFF. The full variable domain, completed using reference TRBV11-3 and TRBJ2-2, is EAGVVQSPRYKIIEKKQPVAFWCNPISGHNTLYWYLQNLGQGPELLIRYENEEAVDDSQLPKDRFSAERLKGVDSTLKIQPAELGDSAVYLCASSLGSGNTGELFFGEGSRLTVL.

This clonotype was picked up many times. This chain uses TRBV20-1 with TRBJ1-4; the D is unclear. The CDR3 is 15 amino acids. Trimming stripped 0 bases from V and 0 bases from J, with 8 bases between. Germline V CDR1 and CDR2: DFQATT, SNEGSKA (reference sequence). The CDR3 nucleotides read TGCAGTGCTAGAGATAGGTCTGCAACTAATGAAAAACTGTTTTTT. Protein product: CSARDRSATNEKLFF.

This clonotype was counted ten times or more. V usage is TRBV24-1 and J usage is TRBJ2-2, with D perhaps TRBD1 (5 bases). Germline assignment: CDR1 KGHDR and CDR2 SFDVKD. This CDR3 region has 13 residues. V lost 4 bases to trimming and J lost 4 bases, with 6 bases between them. CDR3 residues: CATSEDTTGELFF. CDR3 DNA: TGTGCCACCAGTGAGGACACCACCGGGGAGCTGTTTTTT.

This clonotype was seen ten or more times. The J gene is TRBJ1-6, the V gene TRBV7-2; a possible D gene is TRBD1 (6 bases). The CDR3 contains 15 residues. The germline V gene encodes CDR1 SGHTA and CDR2 FQGNSA. The ends were cut back, 4 bases at V and 5 bases at J, with 12 bases in the middle. The chain's CDR3 is CASSWGGAHNSPLHF. The CDR3 DNA reads TGTGCCAGCAGCTGGGGGGGGGCGCATAATTCACCCCTCCACTTT.

This clonotype was counted only a few times. The gene calls are TRBV27 and TRBJ1-4; possible D gene TRBD1, 5 bases. V was clipped by 4 bases and J by 10 bases, with 13 bases between them. Germline V gene lookup returns CDR1 MNHEY and CDR2 SMNVEV (reference sequence). The CDR3 is 13 residues long. This chain's CDR3 is CASSWGYRGKLFF. DNA for the CDR3: TGTGCCAGCAGTTGGGGGTATAGAGGAAAACTGTTTTTT.

This clonotype was counted between two and nine times. The chain employs TRBV30 and TRBJ1-4; tentatively, D is TRBD1 (5 bases). The V gene's germline CDR1 is GTSNPN and CDR2 SVGIG (reference sequence). The CDR3 runs 14 residues. Trimming left V 0 bases short and J 5 bases short, with 10 bases between. CDR3 sequence reads: CAWSVRGGNEKLFF. As DNA, the CDR3 is TGTGCCTGGAGTGTACGGGGGGGGAATGAAAAACTGTTTTTT.